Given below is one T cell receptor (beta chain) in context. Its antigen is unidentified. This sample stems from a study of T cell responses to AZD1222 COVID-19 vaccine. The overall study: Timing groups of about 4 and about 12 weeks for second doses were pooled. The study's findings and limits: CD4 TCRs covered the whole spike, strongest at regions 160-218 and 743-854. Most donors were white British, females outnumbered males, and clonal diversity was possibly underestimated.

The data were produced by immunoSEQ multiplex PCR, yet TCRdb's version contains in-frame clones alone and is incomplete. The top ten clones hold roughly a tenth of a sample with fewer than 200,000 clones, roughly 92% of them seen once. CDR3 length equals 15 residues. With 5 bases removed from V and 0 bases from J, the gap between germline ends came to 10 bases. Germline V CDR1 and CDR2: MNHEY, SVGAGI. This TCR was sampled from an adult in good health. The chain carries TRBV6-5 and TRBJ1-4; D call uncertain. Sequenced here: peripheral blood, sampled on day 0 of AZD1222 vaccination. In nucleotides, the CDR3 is TGTGCCAGCAGTCCCTACAAGTCAACTAATGAAAAACTGTTTTTT. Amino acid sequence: CASSPYKSTNEKLFF.